A single sample is the source of the 22 T cell receptor beta chains below, sequenced in a study of tumor and adjacent non-tumor tissue in lung cancer. Three rounds of nested PCR, following a modified ARM-PCR protocol, produced the TCRbeta library. TCRdb reprocessed the multiplex PCR reads via MiXCR and lists one record per CDR3 protein. In the table there are roughly 70,000 distinct CDR3 sequences, around three quarters of which are singletons. No cell sorting was done before RNA was extracted from the tissue. Specimen: lung tumor tissue. The receptors were sampled from a man between 60 and 75 years old with non-small cell lung cancer.

A note on this clonotype: At one end the junction does not follow the germline gene, possibly because of a read error. This chain links TRBV6-2 or TRBV6-3 with TRBJ1-5; 7 bases match TRBD1. Looked up from germline, CDR1 is MNHEY and CDR2 is SVGEGT. The CDR3 extends over 15 amino acids. The CDR3 coding sequence is TGCGCCAGCAACCCTACAGGGGAAGGGGATCAGCCCCAGCAATTT. It translates to CASNPTGEGDQPQQF.

About this clonotype: A much larger clone lies one base from this, so it may be a read error. The genes are TRBV6-5 and TRBJ1-1; D gene uncertain. Germline V gene lookup returns CDR1 MNHEY and CDR2 SVGAGI. The CDR3 has 14 residues. CDR3 protein: CASSYSIWNAEAIF. CDR3 bases: TGTGCCAGCAGTTACTCGATCTGGAACGCTGAAGCTATCTTT.

This clonotype has just a few counts. This may arise from a read error, as a much more abundant clone is one base away. The J gene is TRBJ2-7, the V gene TRBV28; no clear D gene. This CDR3 region has 14 residues. Germline V gives CDR1 MDHEN, CDR2 SYDVKM. This CDR3 is CASRHLTAVYEQHF. CDR3 DNA sequence: TGTGCCAGCAGGCACCTTACAGCCGTCTACGAGCAGCACTTC.

The chain recombines TRBV12-2 with TRBJ1-5. TRBV12-2 is noted as a pseudogene. The CDR3 is 15 residues long. CDR3 sequence: CASLLARFDNQPQHF. The CDR3 nucleotides are TGTGCAAGTCTCTTAGCCCGCTTTGACAATCAGCCCCAGCATTTT.

As to this clonotype: Its ends do not fully match the called genes, so a read error is possible. V is TRBV5-4 and J is TRBJ1-5; maybe TRBD1 (6 bases). The CDR3 has 14 amino acids. CDR1 is SGHNT and CDR2 is YYREEE in the germline V gene (reference sequence). CDR3 loop: CVSNLGRDNQPQHF. CDR3 DNA: TGTGTCAGCAACTTGGGTCGGGACAACCAGCCCCAGCATTTT.

A note on this clonotype: Germline and junction disagree at one end, which may indicate a read error. The chain recombines TRBV5-5 with TRBJ2-5, with TRBD2 as a possible D gene (6 bases). Germline lookup yields CDR1 SGHKS and CDR2 YYEKEE (reference sequence). This CDR3 is built from 15 residues. The CDR3 region is CASSLMTRRAETHYF. The CDR3 nucleotides are TGTGCCAGCAGCTTGATGACTAGACGCGCGGAGACCCACTACTTC.

This clonotype was picked up many times. The rearrangement links TRBV6-5 to TRBJ2-7, with 8 bases fitting TRBD1. Germline CDR1 MNHEY, CDR2 SVGAGI. CDR3 length: 14 amino acids. J was trimmed by 3 bases and V by 4 bases; bases with no gene match: 5. The CDR3 protein is CASSSGTGFYEQYF. CDR3 DNA sequence: TGTGCCAGCAGTTCGGGGACAGGTTTCTACGAGCAGTACTTC.

The gene calls are TRBV20-1 and TRBJ1-5, with D unresolved. The CDR3 spans 15 residues. Germline V gene sequence: CDR1 DFQATT, CDR2 SNEGSKA (reference sequence). V was cut by 8 bases and J by 1 base, with 18 bases left in between. The CDR3 bases are TGCAGTACTCGGCCCCAGGATTCGAGCAATCAGCCCCAGCATTTT. Protein product: CSTRPQDSSNQPQHF.

This clonotype appeared a few times. CDR3 sequence reads: CASSLGRLSEQFF. The CDR3 DNA is TGTGCCAGCAGCTTAGGCCGTCTGAGTGAGCAGTTCTTC. This chain uses TRBV13 with TRBJ2-1; D not certain. Germline V gene lookup returns CDR1 PRHDT and CDR2 FYEKMQ (reference sequence). This CDR3 spans 13 amino acids. V dropped 0 bases and J dropped 9 bases, with 9 bases sitting between them.

In this sample, this clonotype turned up once. At one of its ends the junction is not consistent with the germline gene, which may arise from a read error. The gene calls are TRBV20-1 and TRBJ2-2; tentatively, D is TRBD2 (6 bases). Germline V CDR1 and CDR2: DFQATT, SNEGSKA (reference sequence). The CDR3 is 15 amino acids. Here the CDR3 reads CSASDGMENTGEVFF. CDR3 in DNA: TGCAGTGCTAGTGATGGGATGGAGAACACCGGGGAGGTGTTTTTT.

As regards this clonotype: At one end, the junction sequence differs from germline, possibly due to a read error. This chain connects TRBV6-5 to TRBJ2-5; D is possibly TRBD1 or TRBD2 (5 bases each). The CDR3 is made up of 13 amino acids. Germline-derived CDR1 and CDR2 are MNHEY and SVGAGI. The CDR3 DNA sequence: TGTGACAGCTTCTGGGACGGGATGGAGACCCAGTACTTC. It yields the protein CDSFWDGMETQYF.

This clonotype was counted many times. The chain couples TRBV24-1 to TRBJ2-3; TRBD2 matches at 7 bases. Losses at the gene ends were 2 bases for V and 2 bases for J; bases not matched to a gene: 6. The CDR3 is made up of 16 amino acids. Germline assignment: CDR1 KGHDR and CDR2 SFDVKD. CDR3: CATSDSKRGPTDTQYF. The CDR3 region has the DNA TGTGCCACCAGTGATTCTAAGCGGGGTCCCACAGATACGCAGTATTTT.

Note on this clonotype: The CDR3 does not end in the conserved phenylalanine or tryptophan, so this is likely a read error. The V and J genes are TRBV10-2 and TRBJ1-1, with D maybe TRBD1 (6 bases). CDR1 is WSHSY and CDR2 is SAAADI in the germline V gene. Between the trimmed V and J ends, which lost 7 bases and 5 bases, there was a span of 14 bases. The CDR3 totals 13 residues. The CDR3 loop is CASMYRAGTEAFS. CDR3 nucleotides: TGCGCCAGCATGTACAGGGCTGGGACTGAAGCTTTCTCT.

V usage is TRBV24-1 and J usage is TRBJ2-1, with no clear D. The CDR3 totals 10 residues. Germline loops: CDR1 KGHDR, CDR2 SFDVKD. The CDR3 DNA reads TGTGCTACCGGAGCGAATGAGCAGTTCTTC. Translating it yields CATGANEQFF.

Details on this clonotype: The CDR3 does not end in the conserved phenylalanine or tryptophan, so this is likely a read error. This sequence joins TRBV6-5 and TRBJ2-7, with D hard to call. The V gene lost 0 bases and the J gene lost 2 bases, with 8 bases spanning the gap. This CDR3 spans 14 amino acids. Per the germline V gene, CDR1 is MNHEY and CDR2 is SVGAGI. The DNA of the CDR3 is TGTGCCAGCAGTTACTCCGTCACCACCTACGAGCAGTACTTA. This sequence encodes CASSYSVTTYEQYL.

Worth noting for this clonotype: A read error may account for a junction end that differs from germline. The chain links TRBV29-1 to TRBJ2-7, with 7 bases aligning to TRBD1. The CDR3 spans 16 residues. The germline gives CDR1 SQVTM, CDR2 ANQGSEA. CDR3 in amino acids: CRVVAGSGTEGYEQHF. DNA for the CDR3: TGCAGAGTTGTCGCTGGCTCCGGGACAGAGGGTTACGAGCAGCACTTC.

The chain employs TRBV10-2 and TRBJ2-5, with 7 nucleotides matching TRBD1. Trimming took 7 bases from V and 7 from J; bases not matched to a gene: 12. Per germline, CDR1 WSHSY and CDR2 SAAADI. The CDR3 consists of 14 residues. CDR3 in DNA: TGCGCCAGCAAGTCCGGACAGGCGATTGCGACCCAGTACTTC. It specifies CASKSGQAIATQYF.

As concerns this clonotype: At one of its ends the junction is not consistent with the germline gene, which may arise from a read error. The chain is built from TRBV6-5 and TRBJ2-7; D perhaps matches TRBD2 (7 bases). CDR1 is MNHEY and CDR2 is SVGAGI in the germline V gene. The CDR3 spans 15 residues. The DNA for the CDR3 is TGTGTCAGCAGGTTCCTGAACGACCCGGGGGGCGAGCGGTACTTC. It codes for CVSRFLNDPGGERYF.

The chain combines TRBV6-1 with TRBJ2-3; D is possibly TRBD1 (5 bases). The tail of the sequence fits TRBJ1-5 better, so the J call may be wrong. Germline CDR1 MNHNS, CDR2 SASEGT. The CDR3 length is 14 residues. The CDR3 coding sequence is TGTGCCAGCAGTGAGGCGGGGGGGAGGGATAGGCAGCATTTT. Translating it yields CASSEAGGRDRQHF.

The V call is TRBV20-1, the J call TRBJ2-5, with D perhaps matching TRBD1 (5 bases). The V end was cut by 5 bases, the J end by 2 bases, with 15 bases between. This CDR3 region has 14 residues. Germline CDR1 DFQATT, CDR2 SNEGSKA (reference sequence). The DNA for the CDR3 is TGCAGTGCTCAAAAGGGGATAGCACAAGAGACCCAGTACTTC. Protein: CSAQKGIAQETQYF.

The CDR3 is CASKIEGGDEAFF. The CDR3 nucleotides read TGTGCCAGCAAAATTGAGGGAGGGGATGAGGCTTTCTTT. The chain recombines TRBV12-3 or TRBV12-4 with TRBJ1-1, with a weak D call TRBD1 (5 bases). Trimming took off 7 bases at V and 11 bases at J, with 20 bases between the two ends. The CDR3 is 13 amino acids.

Of note for this clonotype: At one end, the junction sequence differs from germline, possibly due to a read error. J is TRBJ2-5 and V is TRBV29-1, with 8 bases identical to TRBD2. CDR3 size: 15 residues. The germline gives CDR1 SQVTM, CDR2 ANQGSEA. The DNA for the CDR3 is TGCAGCTTTGTCAGTTCCAGGGCCGGGGGGGAGACCCAATACTTC. The encoded protein is CSFVSSRAGGETQYF.